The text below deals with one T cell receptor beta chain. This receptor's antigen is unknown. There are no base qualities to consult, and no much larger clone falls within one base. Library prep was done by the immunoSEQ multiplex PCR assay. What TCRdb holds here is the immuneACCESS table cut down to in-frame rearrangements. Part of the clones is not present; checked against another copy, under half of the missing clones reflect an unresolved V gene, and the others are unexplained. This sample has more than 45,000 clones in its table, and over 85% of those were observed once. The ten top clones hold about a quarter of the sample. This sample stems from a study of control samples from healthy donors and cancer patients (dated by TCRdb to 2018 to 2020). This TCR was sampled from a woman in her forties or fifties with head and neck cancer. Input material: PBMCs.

The CDR3 reads as follows: CASKERTGDYEQYF. The bases are TGTGCCTCTAAGGAAAGGACAGGAGACTACGAGCAGTACTTC. The receptor chain draws on TRBV27 and TRBJ2-7, and TRBD1 aligns with 7 junction nucleotides. V has 11 bases trimmed and J has 3 bases trimmed; junction bases matching no gene number 13. The CDR3 spans 14 residues, from the cysteine through the phenylalanine. CDR3 DNA is the only sequence kept; it has 42 bases, read in frame from the first base. The germline V gene (reference sequence) sets CDR1 to MNHEY and CDR2 to SMNVEV.